Following are 7 T cell receptor beta chains from one sample sequenced in a study. TCRdb processed the 5' RACE reads anew with MiXCR; each CDR3 protein has one entry. The data show thousands of distinct CDR3 sequences, approximately 61% seen once. Sequenced input: tumor-infiltrating memory CD4+ T cells sorted from the breast tumor. As to subset: memory CD4+ T cells, CD4+CD45RO+CD25-. These receptors were obtained from a female donor with breast cancer.

The chain links TRBV4-2 to TRBJ2-3, with TRBD2 identical over 9 bases. The V segment lost 1 base and the J segment 5 bases; nucleotides outside the gene matches: 4. This CDR3 region has 15 residues. Germline V gives CDR1 LGHNA, CDR2 YNFKEQ. The CDR3 sequence: CASSQGRAGGDTQYF. The CDR3, as DNA: TGTGCCAGCAGCCAAGGGCGAGCGGGAGGAGATACGCAGTATTTT.

A note on this clonotype: Mismatch with germline at one junction end may stem from a read error. Here the CDR3 DNA reads TGTGCCAGCCGCAGGGGGGACAGAAATCAGCCCCAGCTTTTT. It encodes CASRRGDRNQPQLF. The chain links TRBV12-3 or TRBV12-4 to TRBJ1-5, with TRBD1 identical over 7 bases. The CDR3 totals 14 residues.

The V gene is TRBV24-1, the J gene TRBJ2-2; TRBD1 aligns across 10 bases. CDR1 KGHDR and CDR2 SFDVKD come from the germline V gene. The length of the CDR3 is 17 residues. Trimming removed 1 base from V and 6 bases from J; junction bases left unmatched: 7. The CDR3 here is CATSDLIPGQGSGELFF. The CDR3 region has the DNA TGTGCCACCAGTGATTTAATACCGGGACAGGGGTCCGGGGAGCTGTTTTTT.

Only a few counts were recorded for this clonotype. The chain combines TRBV29-1 with TRBJ2-1; TRBD2 might be the D (6 bases). From germline, CDR1 is SQVTM and CDR2 ANQGSEA. There are 14 residues in the CDR3. Trimming stripped 0 bases from V and 4 bases from J, with 10 bases between. The CDR3 here is CSVEEGGIYNEQFF. In DNA form, the CDR3 reads TGCAGCGTTGAAGAAGGAGGGATTTACAATGAGCAGTTCTTC.

This clonotype was observed a handful of times. This sequence joins TRBV27 and TRBJ2-3; no firm D call. The V gene lost 5 bases and the J gene lost 2 bases, with 8 bases spanning the gap. Looked up from germline, CDR1 is MNHEY and CDR2 is SMNVEV (reference sequence). The CDR3 sequence is 13 residues long. The CDR3 coding sequence is TGTGCCAGCAGTCCACAAAACACAGATACGCAGTATTTT. Amino acids: CASSPQNTDTQYF.

V and J are TRBV3-1 and TRBJ2-3; TRBD2 aligns across 7 bases. Germline lookup yields CDR1 LGHDT and CDR2 YNNKEL (reference sequence). V gave up 3 bases and J gave up 5 bases; unmatched junction bases: 5. This CDR3 contains 14 residues. The CDR3: CASSHGREGDTQYF. For the CDR3, the DNA is TGTGCCAGCAGCCATGGAAGGGAGGGAGATACGCAGTATTTT.

This clonotype was counted only a few times. V and J are TRBV5-1 and TRBJ2-5; no clear D gene. Germline V lookup: CDR1 SGHRS, CDR2 YFSETQ. This CDR3 is 13 amino acids long. Trimming shortened V by 0 bases and J by 1 base, and 4 bases separated the two germline ends. The CDR3 protein is CASSLVVQETQYF. CDR3 coding DNA: TGCGCCAGCAGCTTGGTGGTCCAAGAGACCCAGTACTTC. Together with reference TRBV5-1 and TRBJ2-5, the CDR3 gives the full variable domain: KAGVTQTPRYLIKTRGQQVTLSCSPISGHRSVSWYQQTPGQGLQFLFEYFSETQRNKGNFPGRFSGRQFSNSRSEMNVSTLELGDSALYLCASSLVVQETQYFGPGTRLLVL.